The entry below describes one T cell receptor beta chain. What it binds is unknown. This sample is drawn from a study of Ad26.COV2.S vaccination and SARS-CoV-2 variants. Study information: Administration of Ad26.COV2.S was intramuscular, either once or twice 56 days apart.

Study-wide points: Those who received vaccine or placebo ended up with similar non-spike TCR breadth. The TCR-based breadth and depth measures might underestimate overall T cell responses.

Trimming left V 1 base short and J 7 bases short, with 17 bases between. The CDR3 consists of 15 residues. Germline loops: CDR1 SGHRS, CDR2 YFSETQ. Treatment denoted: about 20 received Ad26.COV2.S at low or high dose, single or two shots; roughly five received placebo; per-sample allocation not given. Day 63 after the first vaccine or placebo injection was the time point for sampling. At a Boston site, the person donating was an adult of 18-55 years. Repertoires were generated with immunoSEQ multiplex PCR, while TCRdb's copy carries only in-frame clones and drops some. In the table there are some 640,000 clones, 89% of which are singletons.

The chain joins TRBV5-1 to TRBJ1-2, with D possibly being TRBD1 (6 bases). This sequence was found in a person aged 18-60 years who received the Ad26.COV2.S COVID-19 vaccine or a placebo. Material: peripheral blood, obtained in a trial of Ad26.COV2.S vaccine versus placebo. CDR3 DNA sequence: TGCGCCAGCAGCTTGATCCCAGGGGAGGGGTTTGGCTACACCTTC. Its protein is CASSLIPGEGFGYTF.